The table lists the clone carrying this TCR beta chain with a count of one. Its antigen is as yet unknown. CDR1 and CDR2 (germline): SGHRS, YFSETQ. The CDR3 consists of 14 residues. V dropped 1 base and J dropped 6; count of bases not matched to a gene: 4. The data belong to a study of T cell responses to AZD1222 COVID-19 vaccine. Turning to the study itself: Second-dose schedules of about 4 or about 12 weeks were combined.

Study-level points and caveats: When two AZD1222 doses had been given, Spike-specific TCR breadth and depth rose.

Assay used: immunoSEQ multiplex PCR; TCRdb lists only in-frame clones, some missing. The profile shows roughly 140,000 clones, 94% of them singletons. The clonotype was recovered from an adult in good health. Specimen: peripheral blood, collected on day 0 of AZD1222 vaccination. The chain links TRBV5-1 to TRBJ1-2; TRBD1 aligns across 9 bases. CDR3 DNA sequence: TGCGCCAGCAGCTTGTCCCGGGACAGGGATGGCTACACCTTC. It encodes CASSLSRDRDGYTF.